This TCR beta chain was captured by sequencing in a study of OX40 agonist ivuxolimab in advanced cancers. About the research overall: All patients had ivuxolimab intravenously every 2 weeks at 0.01 to 10 mg/kg.

With respect to this clone: Antigen specificity is unknown.

Clones were sequenced by immunoSEQ multiplex PCR, and TCRdb holds only the in-frame ones, with some missing. The table has 50,000 to 60,000 clones, approximately 80% seen once. General study points: CD4+ and CD8+ blood T cells expanded clonally by week 6 at 0.1 to 3.0 mg/kg.

With 6 bases removed from V and 0 bases from J, the gap between germline ends came to 17 bases. CDR1 and CDR2 from the germline V gene are ENHRY and SYGVKD. The CDR3 runs to 16 residues. This sequence joins TRBV10-3 and TRBJ1-1; tentative D call: TRBD1 (5 bases). The TCR comes from an adult with an advanced solid tumor such as melanoma, head and neck, liver or kidney cancer. Sequenced here: CD4+ or CD8+ T cells sorted from blood, sampled in a trial of the OX40 agonist ivuxolimab. Here the CDR3 DNA reads TGTGCCATCAGCAGGACAAAGGAACCCTTGAACACTGAAGCTTTCTTT. As protein: CAISRTKEPLNTEAFF.